Each of the 7 T cell receptor beta chains below was sequenced from the same sample in a study of blood T cell repertoires in COVID-19. Generated by immunoSEQ multiplex PCR, the TCRdb table keeps only in-frame clones and is missing some. The table records some 310,000 clones, about nine tenths of them present only once. Input material: peripheral blood. The receptors were gathered from a man aged 50 or older with active or convalescent COVID-19.

This clone was recorded once. This rearrangement joins TRBV11-3 to TRBJ2-7; 8 bases agree with TRBD2. Trimming at V came to 4 bases and at J to 2 bases, leaving 4 bases not matched to a gene. The CDR3 contains 14 residues. The germline V gene encodes CDR1 SGHNT and CDR2 YENEEA. CDR3 sequence (DNA): TGTGCCAGCAGCTCGGGAGGGGCGCCCTACGAGCAGTACTTC. Its translation: CASSSGGAPYEQYF.

This rearrangement joins TRBV29-1 to TRBJ2-3; 9 nucleotides align to TRBD2. CDR3 size: 14 residues. Germline V gene sequence: CDR1 SQVTM, CDR2 ANQGSEA. The V and J ends lost 5 bases and 4 bases, in that order; junction bases with no gene match: 7. CDR3 protein: CSVKPGTSPDTQYF. The CDR3 nucleotides read TGCAGCGTTAAACCGGGGACTAGCCCAGATACGCAGTATTTT.

V is TRBV5-4 and J is TRBJ1-2, with D unresolved. The CDR3 extends over 14 amino acids. Trimming removed 2 bases from V and 5 bases from J, with 13 bases in between. Germline V gives CDR1 SGHNT, CDR2 YYREEE (reference sequence). CDR3 bases: TGTGCCAGCAGCTTTTTCGGGAAGTCTTATGGCTACACCTTC. It encodes CASSFFGKSYGYTF.

This clone was seen once. The chain uses TRBV4-3 and TRBJ2-5; 8 positions match TRBD2. The junction had 8 bases not matched to a gene; V was cut back by 0 bases and J by 11 bases. Germline V CDR1 and CDR2: LGHNA, YSLEER. This CDR3 is 14 amino acids long. CDR3 in amino acids: CASSQDRLAGSQYF. The CDR3 DNA is TGCGCCAGCAGCCAAGATCGGTTAGCGGGGTCGCAGTACTTC.

The chain couples TRBV2 to TRBJ2-7; possibly TRBD1 for D (5 bases). This CDR3 is 14 amino acids long. Germline CDR1 reads SNHLY; CDR2 reads FYNNEI. Trimming left V 3 bases short and J 0 bases short, with 9 bases between. The CDR3 here is CASSDQGPSYEQYF. In DNA form, the CDR3 reads TGTGCCAGCAGTGACCAGGGTCCCTCCTACGAGCAGTACTTC.

The chain employs TRBV9 and TRBJ2-7, with 8 nucleotides matching TRBD2. Germline V gene lookup returns CDR1 SGDLS and CDR2 YYNGEE. The CDR3 spans 14 residues. V lost 3 bases, J lost 2 bases, and 4 bases stayed unmatched. The CDR3 sequence: CASSGGLAAYEQYF. CDR3 nucleotides: TGTGCCAGCAGCGGCGGACTAGCCGCCTACGAGCAGTACTTC.

The chain has TRBV30 and TRBJ1-6, with TRBD1 as a possible D gene (5 bases). Trimming took off 1 base at V and 8 bases at J, with 9 bases between the two ends. The CDR3 has 13 residues. In germline, CDR1 is GTSNPN, CDR2 SVGIG (reference sequence). DNA of the CDR3: TGTGCCTGGAGTGCAGGGTTGGATTCACCCCTCCACTTT. It is translated as CAWSAGLDSPLHF.